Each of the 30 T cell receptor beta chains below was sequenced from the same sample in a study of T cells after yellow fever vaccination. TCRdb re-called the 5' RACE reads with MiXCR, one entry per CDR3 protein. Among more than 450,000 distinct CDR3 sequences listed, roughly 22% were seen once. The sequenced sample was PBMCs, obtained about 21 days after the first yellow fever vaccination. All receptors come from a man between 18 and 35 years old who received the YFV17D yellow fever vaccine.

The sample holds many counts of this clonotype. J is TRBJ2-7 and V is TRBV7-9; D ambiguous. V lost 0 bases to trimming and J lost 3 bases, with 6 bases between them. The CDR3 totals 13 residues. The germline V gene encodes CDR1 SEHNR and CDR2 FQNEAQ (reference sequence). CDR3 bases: TGTGCCAGCAGCTTAGCCCCGGGCTACGAGCAGTACTTC. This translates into CASSLAPGYEQYF.

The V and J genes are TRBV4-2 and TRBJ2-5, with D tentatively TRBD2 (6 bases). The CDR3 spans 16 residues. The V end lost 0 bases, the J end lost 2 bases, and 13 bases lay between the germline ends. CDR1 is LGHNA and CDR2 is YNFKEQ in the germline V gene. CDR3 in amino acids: CASSQDSWDLQETQYF. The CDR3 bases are TGTGCCAGCAGCCAAGATAGTTGGGACTTGCAAGAGACCCAGTACTTC.

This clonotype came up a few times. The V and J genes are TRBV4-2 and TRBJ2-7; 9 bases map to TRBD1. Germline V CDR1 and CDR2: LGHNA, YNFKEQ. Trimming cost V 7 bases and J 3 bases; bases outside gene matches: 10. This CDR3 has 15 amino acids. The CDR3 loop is CASTQGATGGYEQYF. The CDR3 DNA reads TGTGCCAGCACCCAGGGGGCGACAGGGGGCTACGAGCAGTACTTC.

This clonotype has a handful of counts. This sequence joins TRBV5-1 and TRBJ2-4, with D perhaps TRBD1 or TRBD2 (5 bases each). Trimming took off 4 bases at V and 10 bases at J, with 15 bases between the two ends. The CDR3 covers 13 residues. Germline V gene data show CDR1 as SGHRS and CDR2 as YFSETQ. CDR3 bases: TGCGCCAGCAGCGACGGGGCCCACCGGATTCAGTACTTC. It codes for CASSDGAHRIQYF.

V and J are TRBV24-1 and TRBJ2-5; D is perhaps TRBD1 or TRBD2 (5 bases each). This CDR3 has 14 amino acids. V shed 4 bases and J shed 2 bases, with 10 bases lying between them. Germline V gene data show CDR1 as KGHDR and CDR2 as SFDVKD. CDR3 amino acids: CATSEGRPQETQYF. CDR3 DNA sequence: TGTGCCACCAGTGAGGGACGACCGCAAGAGACCCAGTACTTC.

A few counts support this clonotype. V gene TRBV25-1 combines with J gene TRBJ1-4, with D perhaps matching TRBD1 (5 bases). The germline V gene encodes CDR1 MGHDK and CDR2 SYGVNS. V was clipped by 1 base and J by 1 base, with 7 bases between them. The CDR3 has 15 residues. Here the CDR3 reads CASSEWGRTNEKLFF. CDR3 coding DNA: TGTGCCAGCAGTGAATGGGGGAGAACTAATGAAAAACTGTTTTTT. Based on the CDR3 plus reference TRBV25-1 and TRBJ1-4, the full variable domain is EADIYQTPRYLVIGTGKKITLECSQTMGHDKMYWYQQDPGMELHLIHYSYGVNSTEKGDLSSESTVSRIRTEHFPLTLESARPSHTSQYLCASSEWGRTNEKLFFGSGTQLSVL.

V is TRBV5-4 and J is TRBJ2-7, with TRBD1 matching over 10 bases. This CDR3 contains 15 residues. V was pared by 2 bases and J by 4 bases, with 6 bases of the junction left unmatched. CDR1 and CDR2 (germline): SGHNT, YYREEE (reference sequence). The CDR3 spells CASSFRDRGIYEQYF. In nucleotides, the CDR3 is TGTGCCAGCAGCTTCAGGGACAGGGGAATTTACGAGCAGTACTTC.

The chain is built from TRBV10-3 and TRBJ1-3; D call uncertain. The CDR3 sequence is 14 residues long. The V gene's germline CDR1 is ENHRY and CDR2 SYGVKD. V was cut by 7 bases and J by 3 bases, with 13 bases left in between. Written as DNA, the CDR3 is TGTGCCATCAAGCTGGGTAGGAGTGGAAACACCATATATTTT. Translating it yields CAIKLGRSGNTIYF.

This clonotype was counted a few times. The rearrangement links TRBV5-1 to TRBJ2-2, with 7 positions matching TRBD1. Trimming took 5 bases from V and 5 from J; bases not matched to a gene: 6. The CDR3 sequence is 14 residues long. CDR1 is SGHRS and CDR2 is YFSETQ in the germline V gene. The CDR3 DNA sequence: TGCGCCAGCAGAAGGGACAGTGATACCGGGGAGCTGTTTTTT. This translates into CASRRDSDTGELFF.

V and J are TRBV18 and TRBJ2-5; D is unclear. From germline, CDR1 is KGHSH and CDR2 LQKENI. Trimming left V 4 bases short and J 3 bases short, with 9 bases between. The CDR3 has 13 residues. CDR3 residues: CASSRNTEETQYF. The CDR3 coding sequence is TGTGCCAGCTCACGCAACACCGAAGAGACCCAGTACTTC. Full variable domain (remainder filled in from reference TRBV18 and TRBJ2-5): NAGVMQNPRHLVRRRGQEARLRCSPMKGHSHVYWYRQLPEEGLKFMVYLQKENIIDESGMPKERFSAEFPKEGPSILRIQQVVRGDSAAYFCASSRNTEETQYFGPGTRLLVL.

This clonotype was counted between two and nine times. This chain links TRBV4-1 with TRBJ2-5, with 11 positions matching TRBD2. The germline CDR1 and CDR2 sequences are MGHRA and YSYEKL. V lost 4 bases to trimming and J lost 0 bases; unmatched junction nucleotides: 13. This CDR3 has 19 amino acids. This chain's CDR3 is CASSPSATSGAPYQETQYF. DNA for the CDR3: TGCGCCAGCAGCCCCTCTGCGACTAGCGGGGCCCCGTACCAAGAGACCCAGTACTTC.

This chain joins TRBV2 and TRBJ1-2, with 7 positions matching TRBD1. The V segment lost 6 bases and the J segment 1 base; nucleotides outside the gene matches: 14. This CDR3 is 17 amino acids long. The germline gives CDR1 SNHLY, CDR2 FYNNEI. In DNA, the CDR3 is TGTGCCAGCAGCCCCGCCCTGAGACAGGGTATTAACTATGGCTACACCTTC. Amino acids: CASSPALRQGINYGYTF. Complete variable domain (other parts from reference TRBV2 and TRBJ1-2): EPEVTQTPSHQVTQMGQEVILRCVPISNHLYFYWYRQILGQKVEFLVSFYNNEISEKSEIFDDQFSVERPDGSNFTLKIRSTKLEDSAMYFCASSPALRQGINYGYTFGSGTRLTVV.

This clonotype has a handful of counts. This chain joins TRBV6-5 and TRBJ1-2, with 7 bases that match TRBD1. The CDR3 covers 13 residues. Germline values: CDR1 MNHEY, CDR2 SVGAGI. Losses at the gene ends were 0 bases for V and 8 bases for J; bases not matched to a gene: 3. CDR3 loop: CASSYSGGKGYTF. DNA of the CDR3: TGTGCCAGCAGTTACTCAGGGGGCAAAGGCTACACCTTC.

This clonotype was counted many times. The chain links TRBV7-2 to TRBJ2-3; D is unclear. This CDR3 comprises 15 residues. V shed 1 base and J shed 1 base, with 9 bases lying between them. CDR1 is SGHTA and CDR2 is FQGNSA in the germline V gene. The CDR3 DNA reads TGTGCCAGCAGCTTAGGAGGTCTCCGCACAGATACGCAGTATTTT. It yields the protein CASSLGGLRTDTQYF.

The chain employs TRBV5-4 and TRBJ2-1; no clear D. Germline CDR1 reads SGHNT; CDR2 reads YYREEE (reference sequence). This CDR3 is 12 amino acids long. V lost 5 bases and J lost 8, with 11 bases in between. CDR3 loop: CASSLDTDEQFF. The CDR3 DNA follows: TGTGCCAGCAGTCTCGACACCGATGAGCAGTTCTTC.

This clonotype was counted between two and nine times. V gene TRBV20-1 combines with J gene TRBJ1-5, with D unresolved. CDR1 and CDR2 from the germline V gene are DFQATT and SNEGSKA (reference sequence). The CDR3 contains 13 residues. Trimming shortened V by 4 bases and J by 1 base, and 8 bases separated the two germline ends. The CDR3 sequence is CSATAVSNQPQHF. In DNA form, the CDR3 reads TGCAGTGCTACTGCGGTGAGCAATCAGCCCCAGCATTTT.

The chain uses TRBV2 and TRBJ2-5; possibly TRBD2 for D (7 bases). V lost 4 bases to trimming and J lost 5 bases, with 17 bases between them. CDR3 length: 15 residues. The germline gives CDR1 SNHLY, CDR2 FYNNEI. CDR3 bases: TGTGCCAGCAGTGGGTTGCAGAGGGGGGGGGAGACCCAGTACTTC. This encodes CASSGLQRGGETQYF.

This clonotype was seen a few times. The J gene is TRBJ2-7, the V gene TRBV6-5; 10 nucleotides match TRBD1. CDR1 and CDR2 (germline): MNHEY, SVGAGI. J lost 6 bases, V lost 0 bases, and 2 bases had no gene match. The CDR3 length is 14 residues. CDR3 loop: CASSYSRDRGEQYF. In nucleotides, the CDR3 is TGTGCCAGCAGTTACTCCAGGGACAGGGGCGAGCAGTACTTC.

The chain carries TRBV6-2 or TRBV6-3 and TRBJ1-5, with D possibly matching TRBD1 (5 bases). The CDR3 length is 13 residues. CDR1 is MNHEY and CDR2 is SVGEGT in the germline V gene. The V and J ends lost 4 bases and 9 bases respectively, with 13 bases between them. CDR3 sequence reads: CASSSGTAAPQHF. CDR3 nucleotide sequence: TGTGCCAGCAGTTCAGGGACGGCGGCGCCCCAGCATTTT.

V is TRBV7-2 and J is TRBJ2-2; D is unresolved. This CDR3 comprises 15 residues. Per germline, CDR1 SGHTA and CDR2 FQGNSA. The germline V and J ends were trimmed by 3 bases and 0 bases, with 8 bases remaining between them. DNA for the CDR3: TGTGCCAGCAGCTTTCGATTGGCGAACACCGGGGAGCTGTTTTTT. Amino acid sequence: CASSFRLANTGELFF.

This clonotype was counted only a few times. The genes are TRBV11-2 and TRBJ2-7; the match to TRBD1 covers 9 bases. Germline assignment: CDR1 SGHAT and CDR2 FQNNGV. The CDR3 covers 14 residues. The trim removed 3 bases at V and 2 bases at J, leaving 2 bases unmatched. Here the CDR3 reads CASSLTGGAYEQYV. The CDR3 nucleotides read TGTGCCAGCAGCTTGACAGGGGGTGCCTACGAGCAGTACGTC.

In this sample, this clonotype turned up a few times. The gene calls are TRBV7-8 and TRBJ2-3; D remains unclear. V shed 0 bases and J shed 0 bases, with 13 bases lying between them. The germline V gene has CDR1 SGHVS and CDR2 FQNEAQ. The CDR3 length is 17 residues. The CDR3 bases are TGTGCCAGCAGCTTAGCGGTTTTGGGCCCGAGCACAGATACGCAGTATTTT. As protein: CASSLAVLGPSTDTQYF.

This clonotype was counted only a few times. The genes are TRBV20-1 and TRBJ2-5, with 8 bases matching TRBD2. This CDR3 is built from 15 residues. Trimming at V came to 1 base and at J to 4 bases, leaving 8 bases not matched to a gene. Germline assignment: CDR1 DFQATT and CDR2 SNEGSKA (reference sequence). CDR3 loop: CSARVPPRGGETQYF. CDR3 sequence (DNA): TGCAGTGCTAGAGTCCCCCCCCGGGGGGGAGAGACCCAGTACTTC.

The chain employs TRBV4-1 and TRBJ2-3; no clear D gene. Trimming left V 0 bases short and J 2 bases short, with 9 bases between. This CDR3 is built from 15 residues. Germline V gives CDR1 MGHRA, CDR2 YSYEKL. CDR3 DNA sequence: TGCGCCAGCAGCCAAGATGACGCCTTCACAGATACGCAGTATTTT. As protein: CASSQDDAFTDTQYF.

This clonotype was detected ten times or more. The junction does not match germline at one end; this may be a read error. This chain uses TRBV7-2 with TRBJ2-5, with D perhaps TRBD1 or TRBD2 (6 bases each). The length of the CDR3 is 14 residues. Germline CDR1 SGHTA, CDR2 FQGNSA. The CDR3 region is CASSLSGGRETQYF. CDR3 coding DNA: TGCGCCAGCAGCTTGTCCGGGGGCCGGGAGACCCAGTACTTC. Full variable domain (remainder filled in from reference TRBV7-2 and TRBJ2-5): GAGVSQSPSNKVTEKGKDVELRCDPISGHTALYWYRQSLGQGLEFLIYFQGNSAPDKSGLPSDRFSAERTGGSVSTLTIQRTQQEDSAVYLCASSLSGGRETQYFGPGTRLLVL.

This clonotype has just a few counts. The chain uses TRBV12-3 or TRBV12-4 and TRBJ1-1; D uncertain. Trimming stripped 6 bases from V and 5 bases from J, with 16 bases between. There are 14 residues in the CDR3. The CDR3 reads CASSRRALGTEAFF. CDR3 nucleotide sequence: TGTGCCAGCAGCCGTCGGGCCTTGGGAACTGAAGCTTTCTTT.

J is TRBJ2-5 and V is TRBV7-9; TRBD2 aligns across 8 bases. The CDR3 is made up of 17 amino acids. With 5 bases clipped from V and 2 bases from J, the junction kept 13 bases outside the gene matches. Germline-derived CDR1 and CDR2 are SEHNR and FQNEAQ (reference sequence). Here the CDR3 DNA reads TGTGCCAGCAGCCAGGAAGAGAGCGGGGGAATTCAAGAGACCCAGTACTTC. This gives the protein CASSQEESGGIQETQYF.

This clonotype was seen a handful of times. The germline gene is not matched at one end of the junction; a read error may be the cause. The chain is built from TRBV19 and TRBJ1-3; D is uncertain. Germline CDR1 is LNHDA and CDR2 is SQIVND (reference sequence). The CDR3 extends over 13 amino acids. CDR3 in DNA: TGTGCCAGTAGCATAGGACGCTGGAACACCATATATTTT. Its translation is CASSIGRWNTIYF.

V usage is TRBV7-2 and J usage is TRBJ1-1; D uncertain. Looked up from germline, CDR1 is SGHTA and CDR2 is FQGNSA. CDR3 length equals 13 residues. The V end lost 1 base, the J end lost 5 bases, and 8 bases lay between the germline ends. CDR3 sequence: CASSLGFRTEAFF. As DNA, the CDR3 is TGTGCCAGCAGCTTAGGATTTAGGACTGAAGCTTTCTTT.

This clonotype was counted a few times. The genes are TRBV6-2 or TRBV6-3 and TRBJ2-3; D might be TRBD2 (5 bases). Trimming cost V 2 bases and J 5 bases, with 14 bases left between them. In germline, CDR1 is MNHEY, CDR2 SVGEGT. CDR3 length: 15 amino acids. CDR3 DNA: TGTGCCAGCAGTTACGCGCGGAGGACGGGAGATACGCAGTATTTT. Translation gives CASSYARRTGDTQYF.